This T cell receptor (beta chain) was recovered during a study of blood T cell repertoires in COVID-19. Study as a whole: COVID-19 samples, acute and convalescent, were from the United States, Italy and Spain. PBMCs, B-cell-depleted T cells, or T cells were the source of the cDNA or gDNA that made up the material.

In the original processing: The assay estimated nucleated cells by amplifying reference gene primers. Some clones are missing from TCRdb's copy, which holds only in-frame ones; the method was immunoSEQ multiplex PCR. That table supplies the V and J calls and clone size; D and trimming were determined from the DNA. The repertoire holds about 210,000 clones, with roughly 82% as singletons. Trimming took off 6 bases at V and 2 bases at J, with 5 bases between the two ends. CDR3 size: 13 residues. Germline lookup yields CDR1 LNHDA and CDR2 SQIVND (reference sequence). The J gene is TRBJ1-6, the V gene TRBV19; no clear D. The sequence was collected from a woman in her thirties or forties with acute or convalescent COVID-19. The sequenced sample consisted of peripheral blood. Here the CDR3 DNA reads TGTGCCAGTAGCGCAGCCTATAATTCACCCCTCCACTTT. Its protein is CASSAAYNSPLHF. Using reference TRBV19 and TRBJ1-6 for the parts outside the CDR3, the full variable domain is DGGITQSPKYLFRKEGQNVTLSCEQNLNHDAMYWYRQDPGQGLRLIYYSQIVNDFQKGDIAEGYSVSREKKESFPLTVTSAQKNPTAFYLCASSAAYNSPLHFGNGTRLTVT.